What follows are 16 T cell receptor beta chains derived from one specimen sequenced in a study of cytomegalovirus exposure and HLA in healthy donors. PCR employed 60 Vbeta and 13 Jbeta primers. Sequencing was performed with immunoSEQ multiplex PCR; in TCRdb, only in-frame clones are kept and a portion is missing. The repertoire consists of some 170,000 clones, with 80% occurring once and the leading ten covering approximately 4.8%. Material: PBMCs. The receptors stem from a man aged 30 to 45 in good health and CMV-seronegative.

The CDR3 is CASWGPTDLQQYF. The CDR3 DNA is TGCGCCAGCTGGGGGCCGACAGACCTACAGCAGTACTTC. V usage is TRBV5-1 and J usage is TRBJ2-7, with D perhaps TRBD1 (6 bases). Germline V gene sequence: CDR1 SGHRS, CDR2 YFSETQ. Between the trimmed V and J ends, which lost 7 bases and 8 bases, there was a span of 19 bases. This CDR3 comprises 13 residues.

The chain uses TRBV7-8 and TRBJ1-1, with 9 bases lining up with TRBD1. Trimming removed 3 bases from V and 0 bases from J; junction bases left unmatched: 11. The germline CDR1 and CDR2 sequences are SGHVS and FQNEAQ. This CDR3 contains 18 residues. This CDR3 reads CASSFGLGTGKMNTEAFF. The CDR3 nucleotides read TGTGCCAGCAGCTTCGGCCTCGGGACAGGGAAGATGAACACTGAAGCTTTCTTT.

The CDR3 spells CASSQTSGGSYNEQFF. For the CDR3, the DNA is TGTGCCAGCAGCCAGACTAGCGGGGGGTCCTACAATGAGCAGTTCTTC. V is TRBV11-2 and J is TRBJ2-1; 13 bases match TRBD2. Trimming took 5 bases from V and 1 from J; bases not matched to a gene: 2. The CDR3 is made up of 16 amino acids. CDR1 and CDR2 from the germline V gene are SGHAT and FQNNGV. Complete variable domain (other parts from reference TRBV11-2 and TRBJ2-1): EAGVAQSPRYKIIEKRQSVAFWCNPISGHATLYWYQQILGQGPKLLIQFQNNGVVDDSQLPKDRFSAERLKGVDSTLKIQPAKLEDSAVYLCASSQTSGGSYNEQFFGPGTRLTVL.

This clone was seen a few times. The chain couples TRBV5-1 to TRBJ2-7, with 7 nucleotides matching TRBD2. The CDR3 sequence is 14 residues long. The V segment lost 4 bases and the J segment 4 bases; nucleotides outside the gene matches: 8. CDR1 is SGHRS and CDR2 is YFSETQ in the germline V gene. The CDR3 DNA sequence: TGCGCCAGCAGCCAAGCGGGGCTCTATTACGAGCAGTACTTC. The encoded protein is CASSQAGLYYEQYF.

The DNA of the CDR3 is TGTGCCAGCAGCTTAGGGGCACAGGGGGCAGATGAAGCTTTCTTT. It codes for CASSLGAQGADEAFF. The genes are TRBV7-3 and TRBJ1-1, with TRBD1 matching 9 bases. CDR1 and CDR2 from the germline V gene are SGHTA and FQGTGA. This CDR3 has 15 amino acids. The junction had 8 bases not matched to a gene; V was cut back by 2 bases and J by 7 bases.

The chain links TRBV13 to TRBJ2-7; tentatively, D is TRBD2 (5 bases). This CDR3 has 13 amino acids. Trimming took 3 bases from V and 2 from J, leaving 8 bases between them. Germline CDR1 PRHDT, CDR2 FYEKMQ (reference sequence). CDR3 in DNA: TGTGCCAGCAGCTTCAGAGCGGCCTACGAGCAGTACTTC. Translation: CASSFRAAYEQYF.

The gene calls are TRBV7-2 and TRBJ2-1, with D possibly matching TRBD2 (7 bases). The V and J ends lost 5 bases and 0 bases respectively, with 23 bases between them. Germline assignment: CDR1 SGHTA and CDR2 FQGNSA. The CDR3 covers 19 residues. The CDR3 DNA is TGTGCCAGCAGCCCCTTAGGGGGGGGGCCGACGAGCTCCTACAATGAGCAGTTCTTC. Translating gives CASSPLGGGPTSSYNEQFF.

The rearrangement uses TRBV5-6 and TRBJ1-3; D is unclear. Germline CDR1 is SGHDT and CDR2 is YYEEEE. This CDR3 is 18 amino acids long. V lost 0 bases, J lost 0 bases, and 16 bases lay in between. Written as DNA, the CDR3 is TGTGCCAGCAGCTTGGTCGGTTTCGTCCCGGGCTCTGGAAACACCATATATTTT. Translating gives CASSLVGFVPGSGNTIYF.

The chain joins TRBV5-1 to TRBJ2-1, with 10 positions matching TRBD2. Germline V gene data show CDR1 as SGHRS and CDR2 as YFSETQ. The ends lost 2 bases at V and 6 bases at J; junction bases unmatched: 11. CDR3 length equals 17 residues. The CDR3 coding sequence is TGCGCCAGCAGCTTTTTAGCGGGGGGCCGCGTGGGCAATGAGCAGTTCTTC. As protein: CASSFLAGGRVGNEQFF.

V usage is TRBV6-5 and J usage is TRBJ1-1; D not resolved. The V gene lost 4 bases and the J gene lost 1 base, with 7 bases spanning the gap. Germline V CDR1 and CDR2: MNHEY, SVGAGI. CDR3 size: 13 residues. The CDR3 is CASSSPGNTEAFF. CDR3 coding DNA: TGTGCCAGCAGTTCCCCGGGGAACACTGAAGCTTTCTTT.

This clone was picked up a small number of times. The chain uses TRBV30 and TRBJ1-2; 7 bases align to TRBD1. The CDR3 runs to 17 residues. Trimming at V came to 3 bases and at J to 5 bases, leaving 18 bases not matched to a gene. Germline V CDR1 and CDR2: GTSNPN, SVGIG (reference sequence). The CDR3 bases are TGTGCCTGGAGGGGACAGTTTGATTTTAAGTCAAGATATGGCTACACCTTC. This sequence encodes CAWRGQFDFKSRYGYTF. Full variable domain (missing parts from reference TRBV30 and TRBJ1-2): SQTIHQWPATLVQPVGSPLSLECTVEGTSNPNLYWYRQAAGRGLQLLFYSVGIGQISSEVPQNLSASRPQDRQFILSSKKLLLSDSGFYLCAWRGQFDFKSRYGYTFGSGTRLTVV.

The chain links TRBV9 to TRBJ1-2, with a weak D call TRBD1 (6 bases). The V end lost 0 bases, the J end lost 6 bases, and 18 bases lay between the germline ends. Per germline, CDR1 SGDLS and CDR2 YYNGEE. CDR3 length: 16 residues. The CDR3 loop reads CASSVEVTGTMDGYTF. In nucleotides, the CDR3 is TGTGCCAGCAGCGTAGAAGTGACAGGAACGATGGATGGCTACACCTTC. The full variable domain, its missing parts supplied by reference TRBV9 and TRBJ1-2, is DSGVTQTPKHLITATGQRVTLRCSPRSGDLSVYWYQQSLDQGLQFLIQYYNGEERAKGNILERFSAQQFPDLHSELNLSSLELGDSALYFCASSVEVTGTMDGYTFGSGTRLTVV.

DNA of the CDR3: TGTGCCTGGAGTGCCCAGGGGGGCTACAATTCACCCCTCCACTTT. Amino acids: CAWSAQGGYNSPLHF. This chain joins TRBV30 and TRBJ1-6, with 7 bases fitting TRBD1. Germline lookup yields CDR1 GTSNPN and CDR2 SVGIG (reference sequence). The CDR3 runs 15 residues. The V and J ends lost 1 base and 7 bases, in that order; junction bases with no gene match: 7.

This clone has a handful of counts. The CDR3 sequence is CASSYFSGSTDTQYF. CDR3 nucleotide sequence: TGCGCCAGCAGTTATTTTAGCGGTTCCACAGATACGCAGTATTTT. V and J are TRBV4-1 and TRBJ2-3, with D maybe TRBD2 (6 bases). The CDR3 has 15 amino acids. Germline lookup yields CDR1 MGHRA and CDR2 YSYEKL. Trimming took 6 bases from V and 2 from J, leaving 15 bases between them.

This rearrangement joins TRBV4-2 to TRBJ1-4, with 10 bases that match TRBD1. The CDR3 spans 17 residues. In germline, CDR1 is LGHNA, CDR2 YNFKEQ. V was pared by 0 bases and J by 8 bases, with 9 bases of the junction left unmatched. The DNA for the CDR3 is TGTGCCAGCAGCCAAGAGGCCCCGGGACAGGGGCTGGAAAAACTGTTTTTT. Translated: CASSQEAPGQGLEKLFF.

The CDR3 DNA reads as TGTGCCAGCAGCGTAGCGGTAGGGAGCTACGAGCAGTACTTC. The encoded protein is CASSVAVGSYEQYF. This chain connects TRBV9 to TRBJ2-7; a possible D gene is TRBD2 (5 bases). The germline CDR1 and CDR2 sequences are SGDLS and YYNGEE. Trimming removed 0 bases from V and 3 bases from J, with 10 bases in between. The CDR3 extends over 14 amino acids.